The source of this T cell receptor (beta chain) is a study of radiation and T cells in renal cell carcinoma. Overall study results and limits: Baseline intratumoral clonotype presence is unknown without pretreatment biopsies.

The time point was: blood 2 weeks post-SBRT. Treatment defined: 15 Gy SBRT to primary tumor, nephrectomy 4 weeks later. Turning to this clone: What it binds is not known.

Repertoires were generated with immunoSEQ multiplex PCR, while TCRdb's copy carries only in-frame clones and drops some. This sample has 150,000 to 160,000 clones, with roughly 86% found just once. This CDR3 contains 15 residues. V shed 7 bases, J shed 5 bases, and the junction held 10 bases outside the gene matches. The germline V gene encodes CDR1 SGHTA and CDR2 FQGNSA. V is TRBV7-2 and J is TRBJ2-1, with 8 bases identical to TRBD2. Here the sequenced sample was blood, taken from a patient whose treatment included radiotherapy and nephrectomy. The TCR sequence derives from a woman aged 45-60 years with renal cell carcinoma. CDR3 sequence (DNA): TGTGCCAGCAACCGGGGCGGGGGGTTGGACAATGAGCAGTTCTTC. Its protein product is CASNRGGGLDNEQFF.